Shown below are 18 T cell receptor beta chains from a single sample sequenced in a study of OX40 agonist ivuxolimab in advanced cancers. Assay: immunoSEQ multiplex PCR; the TCRdb copy retains only in-frame clones and omits some. The sample lists approximately 25,000 clones; approximately 81% were seen once. The sequenced sample was CD4+ or CD8+ T cells sorted from blood, obtained in a trial of the OX40 agonist ivuxolimab. The receptors originated from an adult with an advanced solid tumor such as melanoma, head and neck, liver or kidney cancer.

The rearrangement links TRBV5-1 to TRBJ2-7; D not certain. CDR1 is SGHRS, CDR2 YFSETQ, per germline. CDR3 length equals 11 residues. Trimming pared 4 bases from V and 3 bases from J, leaving 5 bases between. CDR3 residues: CASSLYYEQYF. The CDR3 DNA follows: TGCGCCAGCAGCCTCTACTACGAGCAGTACTTC.

The chain links TRBV6-5 to TRBJ2-3, with D perhaps matching TRBD1 or TRBD2 (5 bases each). The germline V and J ends were trimmed by 6 bases and 2 bases, with 12 bases remaining between them. This CDR3 comprises 14 residues. Germline CDR1 and CDR2: MNHEY and SVGAGI. The CDR3 DNA is TGTGCCAGCAGCGACAGAGACTACACAGATACGCAGTATTTT. This translates into CASSDRDYTDTQYF.

The genes are TRBV7-8 and TRBJ2-5; perhaps TRBD2 as D (5 bases). The CDR3 loop spans 16 amino acids. The germline V gene has CDR1 SGHVS and CDR2 FQNEAQ. V lost 5 bases to trimming and J lost 3 bases, with 19 bases between them. CDR3 region: CASSLIVARVKETQYF. Here the CDR3 DNA reads TGTGCCAGCAGCCTTATTGTAGCGCGGGTAAAAGAGACCCAGTACTTC.

The gene calls are TRBV9 and TRBJ2-1; D might be TRBD1 (6 bases). With 1 base removed from V and 5 bases from J, the gap between germline ends came to 22 bases. Germline CDR1 and CDR2: SGDLS and YYNGEE. The CDR3 is 18 amino acids. CDR3 sequence (DNA): TGTGCCAGCAGCGTACCTGAAGCCGCACAGGGTTGGAACAATGAGCAGTTCTTC. Amino acids: CASSVPEAAQGWNNEQFF.

The rearrangement uses TRBV9 and TRBJ2-1; 10 nucleotides align to TRBD2. Germline assignment: CDR1 SGDLS and CDR2 YYNGEE. V shed 2 bases, J shed 4 bases, and the junction held 9 bases outside the gene matches. This CDR3 contains 17 residues. The CDR3 is CASSVSGTSVWYNEQFF. CDR3 sequence (DNA): TGTGCCAGCAGCGTTTCCGGGACTAGCGTATGGTACAATGAGCAGTTCTTC. Together with reference TRBV9 and TRBJ2-1, the CDR3 gives the full variable domain: DSGVTQTPKHLITATGQRVTLRCSPRSGDLSVYWYQQSLDQGLQFLIQYYNGEERAKGNILERFSAQQFPDLHSELNLSSLELGDSALYFCASSVSGTSVWYNEQFFGPGTRLTVL.

This rearrangement joins TRBV9 to TRBJ2-1; D remains ambiguous. CDR1 is SGDLS and CDR2 is YYNGEE in the germline V gene. The CDR3 sequence is 14 residues long. With 7 bases removed from V and 3 bases from J, the gap between germline ends came to 14 bases. CDR3 DNA: TGTGCCAGCTCGCCGGGCAGTAACTACAATGAGCAGTTCTTC. It yields the protein CASSPGSNYNEQFF.

This chain links TRBV5-4 with TRBJ2-7; tentative D call: TRBD2 (5 bases). Germline lookup yields CDR1 SGHNT and CDR2 YYREEE (reference sequence). V was shortened by 4 bases and J by 0 bases, with 11 bases between the two germline ends. The CDR3 covers 14 residues. The CDR3 here is CASSQQAVSYEQYF. In nucleotides, the CDR3 is TGTGCCAGCAGCCAGCAAGCGGTCTCCTACGAGCAGTACTTC.

This chain links TRBV9 with TRBJ2-1; the D gene could be TRBD1 or TRBD2 (5 bases each). The CDR3 has 14 residues. The V end was cut by 0 bases, the J end by 7 bases, with 11 bases between. Germline-derived CDR1 and CDR2 are SGDLS and YYNGEE. In DNA, the CDR3 is TGTGCCAGCAGCGTAGTTTTTGGGGGAAATGAGCAGTTCTTC. It is translated as CASSVVFGGNEQFF. Supplemented by reference TRBV9 and TRBJ2-1, the full variable domain reads DSGVTQTPKHLITATGQRVTLRCSPRSGDLSVYWYQQSLDQGLQFLIQYYNGEERAKGNILERFSAQQFPDLHSELNLSSLELGDSALYFCASSVVFGGNEQFFGPGTRLTVL.

This chain links TRBV11-1 with TRBJ1-1; D is unclear. The V gene lost 5 bases and the J gene lost 2 bases, with 9 bases spanning the gap. From germline, CDR1 is SGHAT and CDR2 FQDESV (reference sequence). This CDR3 has 13 residues. This chain's CDR3 is CASSRPPNTEAFF. In DNA, the CDR3 is TGTGCCAGCAGCCGACCGCCCAACACTGAAGCTTTCTTT.

This clone appeared once. J is TRBJ2-7 and V is TRBV10-1; D is unresolved. The CDR3 contains 13 residues. V gave up 9 bases and J gave up 6 bases, with 18 bases separating them. Germline-derived CDR1 and CDR2 are WNHNN and SYGVQD (reference sequence). The CDR3 DNA reads TGCGCCAGTACGGACCGGCCGCTGTGCGAGCAGTACTTC. Encoded protein: CASTDRPLCEQYF.

This chain connects TRBV7-9 to TRBJ2-7; 7 nucleotides line up with TRBD1. The CDR3 contains 13 residues. Trimming took 6 bases from V and 3 from J; bases not matched to a gene: 5. Germline CDR1 SEHNR, CDR2 FQNEAQ (reference sequence). The CDR3 is CASRATGDYEQYF. CDR3 in DNA: TGTGCCAGCAGGGCAACAGGGGACTACGAGCAGTACTTC. Using reference TRBV7-9 and TRBJ2-7 for the parts outside the CDR3, the full variable domain is DTGVSQNPRHKITKRGQNVTFRCDPISEHNRLYWYRQTLGQGPEFLTYFQNEAQLEKSRLLSDRFSAERPKGSFSTLEIQRTEQGDSAMYLCASRATGDYEQYFGPGTRLTVT.

The chain is built from TRBV4-1 and TRBJ1-1; TRBD1 agrees at 7 bases. CDR3 size: 15 residues. The V gene's germline CDR1 is MGHRA and CDR2 YSYEKL. V shed 1 base, J shed 2 bases, and the junction held 4 bases outside the gene matches. The CDR3 loop reads CASSQVDRDNTEAFF. As DNA, the CDR3 is TGCGCCAGCAGCCAAGTCGACAGGGATAACACTGAAGCTTTCTTT.

The chain recombines TRBV5-5 with TRBJ2-7; D perhaps matches TRBD2 (5 bases). The CDR3 spans 13 residues. Germline CDR1 SGHKS, CDR2 YYEKEE (reference sequence). The V gene lost 5 bases and the J gene lost 2 bases, with 11 bases spanning the gap. The CDR3, as DNA: TGTGCCAGCAGTTGGCTAGCAGCCTACGAGCAGTACTTC. Encoded protein: CASSWLAAYEQYF.

Within the sample, this clone is medium-sized. The V call is TRBV5-4, the J call TRBJ2-1, with D perhaps TRBD2 (5 bases). This CDR3 comprises 14 residues. V was pared by 0 bases and J by 7 bases, with 11 bases between. The germline gives CDR1 SGHNT, CDR2 YYREEE (reference sequence). CDR3 sequence (DNA): TGTGCCAGCAGCTTGGACGGGGTTTGGAATGAGCAGTTCTTC. Encoded protein: CASSLDGVWNEQFF.

The chain has TRBV7-9 and TRBJ1-1; D is unclear. Trimming removed 5 bases from V and 0 bases from J, with 13 bases in between. Germline assignment: CDR1 SEHNR and CDR2 FQNEAQ (reference sequence). The CDR3 is 15 amino acids. DNA of the CDR3: TGTGCCAGCAGCCTACATGTAGGGATGAACACTGAAGCTTTCTTT. As protein: CASSLHVGMNTEAFF.

This clone was observed once. The chain carries TRBV4-1 and TRBJ2-7, with a possible D match to TRBD2 (6 bases). The CDR3 covers 14 residues. The V gene's germline CDR1 is MGHRA and CDR2 YSYEKL. Trimming stripped 4 bases from V and 4 bases from J, with 14 bases between. The CDR3 protein is CASSPRREGYEQYF. The CDR3, as DNA: TGCGCCAGCAGCCCCAGGCGGGAAGGTTACGAGCAGTACTTC.

The chain joins TRBV14 to TRBJ2-5; 7 bases are a match to TRBD1. The germline gives CDR1 SGHDN, CDR2 FVKESK. This CDR3 comprises 15 residues. With V trimmed by 5 bases and J by 1 base, 7 bases remained unmatched. CDR3 bases: TGTGCCAGCAGCAGCCGGGACAGCTTCCAAGAGACCCAGTACTTC. Protein product: CASSSRDSFQETQYF.

This chain links TRBV2 with TRBJ2-1, with 9 bases fitting TRBD2. Looked up from germline, CDR1 is SNHLY and CDR2 is FYNNEI. Unmatched junction bases numbered 11, after V lost 8 bases and J lost 6 bases. This CDR3 contains 15 residues. The CDR3 DNA sequence: TGTGCCAGCTTCACTCTAGCGGGAAATTCCAATGAGCAGTTCTTC. Translated, it gives CASFTLAGNSNEQFF.